This T cell receptor beta chain stems from a study of a mutant IDH1 vaccine in newly diagnosed glioma (dated by TCRdb to the early 2020s). General notes on the study: Of the approximately 30 treated patients, about 62% were male and around 40% were female, and the mean age was around 40 years. Six visits were used for peripheral blood collection: V03 (baseline), V05, V07, V10, V12 and V13. Longitudinal TCRB deep sequencing was done for 25 treated patients, wherever samples were available for exploratory analyses. Before enrollment, patients had received standard therapy of radiotherapy alone, temozolomide alone, or radiochemotherapy with temozolomide; most received the combination. On the study overall, not on this receptor specifically: Immune responses induced by the vaccine were seen in around 93% of patients across multiple MHC alleles. The authors stated that sample limitations prevented analyses of patient blood samples from being reproduced. PBMC samples for TCRB deep sequencing were selected based on availability. Pseudoprogression appeared unrelated to alterations in the top peripheral T cell clonotypes detected by TCRB sequencing.

Library prep was done by the immunoSEQ multiplex PCR assay. The hsTCRB Kit was used according to the manufacturer's protocol to amplify rearranged TCR beta chain sequences. Sequencing of TCRB libraries was carried out on an Illumina MiSeq. The source study handled its data this way. Demultiplexing, trimming and gene mapping were performed with the kit vendor's proprietary platform. Here the immuneACCESS table is served through TCRdb, limited to in-frame sequences with V and J called. Missing clones are a known gap in these copies; in checked studies unresolved V genes cover under half, and the rest lacks a known reason. The DNA gave D and trimming, while V, J and clone size come from that table. This sample lists about 92,000 clones; roughly 80% were detected once. Of the sample, around 7.4% falls within the top ten clones. Relative to germline, V is 0 bases shorter and J is 0 bases shorter, with 10 bases between their ends. The germline V gene (reference sequence) sets CDR1 to SGHNT and CDR2 to YYREEE. From its cysteine to its phenylalanine, the CDR3 spans 15 amino acids. The sequence is cut down to CDR3 DNA, 45 bases in frame from base 1.

As concerns this clone: Its binding antigen is unknown. There are no base qualities to consult, and no much larger clone falls within one base.

Taken with the paper, the label for time point translates to: baseline, week 1 (first vaccination visit). Taken with the paper, the label for treatment or condition translates to: pre-vaccination baseline after standard-of-care therapy. The donors had newly diagnosed IDH1-mutant astrocytomas of WHO grade 3 or 4 that showed loss of nuclear ATRX. The samples were drawn from NOA16, a multicentre, single-arm, open-label phase I trial in Germany that tested a mutant IDH1 peptide vaccine in humans for the first time. Visit V03 blood draws served as the baseline sample for immunogenicity testing. Genomic DNA for TCRB sequencing was extracted from EDTA blood using the DNeasy Blood and Tissue Kit.

The chain joins TRBV5-4 to TRBJ2-7, with no reliable assignment of the D segment. The sequence came from a woman aged 50 to 65 with glioma. The sample consisted of PBMCs, taken from a glioma patient treated with radiotherapy, temozolomide or both. The DNA sequence reads TGTGCCAGCAGCTTGGGGTTTACAGACTCCTACGAGCAGTACTTC. This codes for CASSLGFTDSYEQYF.